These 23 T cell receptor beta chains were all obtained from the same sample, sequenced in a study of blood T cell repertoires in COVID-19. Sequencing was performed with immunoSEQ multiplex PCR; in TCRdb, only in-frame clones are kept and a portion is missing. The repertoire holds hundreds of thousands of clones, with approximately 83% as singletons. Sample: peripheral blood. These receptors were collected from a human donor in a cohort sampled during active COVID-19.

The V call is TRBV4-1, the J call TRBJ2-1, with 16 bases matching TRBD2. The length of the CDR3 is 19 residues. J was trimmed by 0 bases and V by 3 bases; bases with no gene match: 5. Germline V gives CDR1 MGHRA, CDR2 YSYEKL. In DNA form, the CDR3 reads TGCGCCAGCAGCCAGGGACTAGCGGGAGGGCCCCTCTCCTACAATGAGCAGTTCTTC. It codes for CASSQGLAGGPLSYNEQFF.

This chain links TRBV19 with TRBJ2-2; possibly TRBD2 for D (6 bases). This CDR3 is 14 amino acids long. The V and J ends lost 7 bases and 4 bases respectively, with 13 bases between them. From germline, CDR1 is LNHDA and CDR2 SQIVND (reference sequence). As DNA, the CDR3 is TGTGCCAGTATCGAGCGGGTCACCACCGGGGAGCTGTTTTTT. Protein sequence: CASIERVTTGELFF.

CDR3 DNA sequence: TGTGCCAGCAGCTTAGGGACAGGCCAGAATTCACCCCTCCACTTT. This translates into CASSLGTGQNSPLHF. The chain uses TRBV7-9 and TRBJ1-6; 7 bases match TRBD1. The CDR3 consists of 15 residues. The germline CDR1 and CDR2 sequences are SEHNR and FQNEAQ (reference sequence). The ends lost 1 base at V and 7 bases at J; junction bases unmatched: 4.

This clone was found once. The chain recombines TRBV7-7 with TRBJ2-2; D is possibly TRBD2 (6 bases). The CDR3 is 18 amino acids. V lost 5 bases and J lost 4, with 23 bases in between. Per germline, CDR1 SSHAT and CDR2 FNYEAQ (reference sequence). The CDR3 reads CASSPSVPELALTGELFF. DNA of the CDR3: TGTGCCAGCAGCCCATCGGTCCCGGAGCTAGCGCTCACCGGGGAGCTGTTTTTT.

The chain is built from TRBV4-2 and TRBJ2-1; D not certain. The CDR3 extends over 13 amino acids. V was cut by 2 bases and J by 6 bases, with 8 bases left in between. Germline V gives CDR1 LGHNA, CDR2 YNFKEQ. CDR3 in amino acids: CASSQPPSNEQFF. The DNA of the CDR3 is TGTGCCAGCAGCCAACCTCCCAGCAATGAGCAGTTCTTC.

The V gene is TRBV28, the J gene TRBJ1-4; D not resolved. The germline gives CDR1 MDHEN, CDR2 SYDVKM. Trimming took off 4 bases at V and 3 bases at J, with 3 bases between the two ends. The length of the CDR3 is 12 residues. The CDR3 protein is CASSSANEKLFF. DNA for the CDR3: TGTGCCAGCAGTTCCGCTAATGAAAAACTGTTTTTT.

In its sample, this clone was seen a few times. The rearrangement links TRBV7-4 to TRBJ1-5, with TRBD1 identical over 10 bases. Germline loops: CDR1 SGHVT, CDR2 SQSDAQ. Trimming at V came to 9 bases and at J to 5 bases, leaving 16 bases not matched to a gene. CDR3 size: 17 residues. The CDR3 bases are TGTGCCAGTCCCCATGGACAGGGGGAGTACGCTCATCAGCCCCAGCATTTT. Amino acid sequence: CASPHGQGEYAHQPQHF.

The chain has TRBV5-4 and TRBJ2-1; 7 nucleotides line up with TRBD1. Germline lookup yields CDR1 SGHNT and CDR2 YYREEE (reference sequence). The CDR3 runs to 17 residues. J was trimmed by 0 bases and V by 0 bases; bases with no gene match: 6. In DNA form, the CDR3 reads TGTGCCAGCAGCTTGGGGGGGACAGTGAGCTCCTACAATGAGCAGTTCTTC. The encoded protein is CASSLGGTVSSYNEQFF.

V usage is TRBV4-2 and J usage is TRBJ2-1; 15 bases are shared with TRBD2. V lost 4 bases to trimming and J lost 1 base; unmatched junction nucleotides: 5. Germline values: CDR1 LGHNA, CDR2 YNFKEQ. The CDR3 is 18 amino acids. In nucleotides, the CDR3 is TGTGCCAGCAGCCGAGGACTAGCGGGAGGGAATTCCTACAATGAGCAGTTCTTC. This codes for CASSRGLAGGNSYNEQFF.

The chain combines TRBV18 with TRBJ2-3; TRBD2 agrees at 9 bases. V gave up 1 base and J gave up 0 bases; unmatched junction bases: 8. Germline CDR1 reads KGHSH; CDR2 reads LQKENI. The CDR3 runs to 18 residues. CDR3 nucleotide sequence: TGTGCCAGCTCACCACTCGGATTAGCGGGAGTGAGCACAGATACGCAGTATTTT. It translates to CASSPLGLAGVSTDTQYF.

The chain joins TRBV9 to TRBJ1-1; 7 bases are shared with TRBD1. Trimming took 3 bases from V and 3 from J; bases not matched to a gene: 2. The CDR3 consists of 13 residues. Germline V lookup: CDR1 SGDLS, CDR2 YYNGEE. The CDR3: CASSGRGDTEAFF. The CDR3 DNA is TGTGCCAGCAGCGGCAGGGGGGACACTGAAGCTTTCTTT.

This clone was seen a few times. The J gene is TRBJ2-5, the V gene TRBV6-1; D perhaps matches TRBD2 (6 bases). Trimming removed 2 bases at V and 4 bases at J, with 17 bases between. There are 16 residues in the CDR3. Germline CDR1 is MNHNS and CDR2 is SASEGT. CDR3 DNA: TGTGCCAGCAGTGAAATGGCTAGCGAGTATCGAGAGACCCAGTACTTC. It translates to CASSEMASEYRETQYF.

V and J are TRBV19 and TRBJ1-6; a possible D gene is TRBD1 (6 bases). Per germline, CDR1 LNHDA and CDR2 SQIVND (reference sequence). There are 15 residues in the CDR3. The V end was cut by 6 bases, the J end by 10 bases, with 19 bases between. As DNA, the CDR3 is TGTGCCAGTAGCAACACAGGGAGCGGTAGCTCACCCCTCCACTTT. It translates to CASSNTGSGSSPLHF.

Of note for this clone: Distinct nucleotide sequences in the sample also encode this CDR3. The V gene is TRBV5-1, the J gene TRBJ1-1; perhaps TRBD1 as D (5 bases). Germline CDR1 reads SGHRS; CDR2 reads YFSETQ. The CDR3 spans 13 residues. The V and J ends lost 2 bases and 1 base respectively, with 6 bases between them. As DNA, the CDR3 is TGCGCCAGCAGCTTAACAGGGAACACTGAAGCTTTCTTT. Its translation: CASSLTGNTEAFF.

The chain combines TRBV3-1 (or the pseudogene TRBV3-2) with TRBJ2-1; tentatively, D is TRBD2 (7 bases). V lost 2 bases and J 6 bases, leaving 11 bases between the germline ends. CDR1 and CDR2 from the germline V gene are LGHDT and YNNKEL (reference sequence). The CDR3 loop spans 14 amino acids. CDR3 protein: CASSQRGAGNEQFF. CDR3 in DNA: TGTGCCAGCAGCCAACGGGGGGCGGGCAATGAGCAGTTCTTC.

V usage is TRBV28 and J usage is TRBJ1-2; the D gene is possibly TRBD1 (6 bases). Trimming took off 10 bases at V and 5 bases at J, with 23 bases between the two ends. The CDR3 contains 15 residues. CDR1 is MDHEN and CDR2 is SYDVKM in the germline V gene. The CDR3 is CATPGGASGLYGYTF. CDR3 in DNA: TGTGCCACCCCGGGGGGGGCCAGTGGACTATATGGCTACACCTTC.

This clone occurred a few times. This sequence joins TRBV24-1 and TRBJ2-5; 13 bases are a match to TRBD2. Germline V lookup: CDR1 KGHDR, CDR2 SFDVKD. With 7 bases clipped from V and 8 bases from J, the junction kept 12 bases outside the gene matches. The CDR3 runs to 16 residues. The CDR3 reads CATRGVGTSGMVTQYF. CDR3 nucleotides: TGTGCCACCAGAGGTGTCGGGACTAGCGGGATGGTAACCCAGTACTTC.

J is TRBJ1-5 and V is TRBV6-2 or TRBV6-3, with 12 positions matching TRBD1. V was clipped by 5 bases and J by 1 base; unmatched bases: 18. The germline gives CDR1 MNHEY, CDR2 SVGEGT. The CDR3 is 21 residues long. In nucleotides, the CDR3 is TGTGCCAGCAGTAACGCCGCATTGACCGGGACAGGGGGCAGGAGCAATCAGCCCCAGCATTTT. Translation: CASSNAALTGTGGRSNQPQHF.

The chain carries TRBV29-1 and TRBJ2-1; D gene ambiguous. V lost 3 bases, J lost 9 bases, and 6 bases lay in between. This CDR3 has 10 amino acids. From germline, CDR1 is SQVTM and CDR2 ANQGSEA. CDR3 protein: CSVDPSEQFF. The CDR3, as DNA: TGCAGCGTTGATCCCAGTGAGCAGTTCTTC.

The CDR3 is CASSPPGYNEQFF. CDR3 bases: TGTGCCAGCAGCCCCCCCGGGTACAATGAGCAGTTCTTC. The chain is built from TRBV7-2 and TRBJ2-1; D gene uncertain. Germline CDR1 and CDR2: SGHTA and FQGNSA. The CDR3 covers 13 residues. V lost 5 bases and J 4 bases, leaving 9 bases between the germline ends.

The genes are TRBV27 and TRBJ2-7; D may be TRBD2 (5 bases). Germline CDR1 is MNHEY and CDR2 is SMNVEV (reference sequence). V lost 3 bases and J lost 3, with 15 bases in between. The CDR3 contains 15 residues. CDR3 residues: CASSFSVRRIYEQYF. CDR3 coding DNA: TGTGCCAGCAGTTTTTCTGTAAGGAGGATCTACGAGCAGTACTTC.

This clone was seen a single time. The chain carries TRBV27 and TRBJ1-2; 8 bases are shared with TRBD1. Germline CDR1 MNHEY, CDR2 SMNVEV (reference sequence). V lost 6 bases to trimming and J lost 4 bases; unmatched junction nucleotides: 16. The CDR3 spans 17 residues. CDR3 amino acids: CASRQGTGTSGSYGYTF. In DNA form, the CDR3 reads TGTGCCAGCAGGCAAGGGACAGGCACATCGGGAAGCTATGGCTACACCTTC.

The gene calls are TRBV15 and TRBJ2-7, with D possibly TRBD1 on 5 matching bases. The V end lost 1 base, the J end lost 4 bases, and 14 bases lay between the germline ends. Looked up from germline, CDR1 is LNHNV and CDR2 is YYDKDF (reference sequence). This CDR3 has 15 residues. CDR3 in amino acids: CATSRVAGQVYEQYF. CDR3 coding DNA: TGTGCCACCAGCAGAGTCGCAGGGCAAGTTTACGAGCAGTACTTC.